By share of the sample, the clone carrying this T cell receptor (beta chain) is medium-sized. This entry comes from a study of circulating CD8 cells and anti-PD-1 response in melanoma. Four subsets defined by PD-1 and/or TIGIT were sorted from live CD3+CD8+TCRalphabeta+ cells. Germline CDR1 reads MDHEN; CDR2 reads SYDVKM. J gave up 1 base and V 2 bases, and 1 base lay outside the gene matches. The CDR3 is 15 residues long. Each library started from roughly 15 ng of total RNA using the QIAseq Immune Repertoire TCR panel. TCRdb reprocessed the reads with MiXCR, giving one entry per CDR3 protein. The top ten clones hold 65% to 70% of a sample with about 720 distinct CDR3 sequences, around 9.6% of them seen once.

This receptor was obtained from a human donor with melanoma. The V call is TRBV28, the J call TRBJ2-3, with 9 positions matching TRBD2. Source: CD8+ T cells from PBMCs, taken at baseline or after one month of anti-PD-1 therapy (not recorded which). CDR3 sequence reads: CASSLRTSGTDTQYF. CDR3 DNA sequence: TGTGCCAGCAGTTTAAGGACTAGCGGCACAGATACGCAGTATTTT.